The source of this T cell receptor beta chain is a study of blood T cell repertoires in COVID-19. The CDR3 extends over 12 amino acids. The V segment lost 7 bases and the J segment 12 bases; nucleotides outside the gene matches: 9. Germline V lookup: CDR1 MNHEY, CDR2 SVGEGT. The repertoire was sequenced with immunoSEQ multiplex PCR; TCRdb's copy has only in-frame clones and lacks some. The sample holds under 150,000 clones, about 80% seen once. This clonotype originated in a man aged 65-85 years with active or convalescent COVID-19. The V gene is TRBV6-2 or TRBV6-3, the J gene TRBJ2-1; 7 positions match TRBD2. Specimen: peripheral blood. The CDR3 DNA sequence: TGTGCCAGCACCCCTGCTGGGGGGGGGCAGTTCTTC. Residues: CASTPAGGGQFF.